The rows below give T cell receptor beta chains drawn from one sample of a study of T cell responses to AZD1222 COVID-19 vaccine. Profiling relied on immunoSEQ multiplex PCR, and the TCRdb table lists in-frame clones only, not all of them. The top ten hold over 13% of the sample, which has 150,000 or so clones, around 88% seen once. Here the sequenced sample was peripheral blood, taken on day 0 of AZD1222 vaccination. These TCRs come from an adult in good health. The CDR3 runs from the conserved cysteine through the conserved F or W. The order of the fields is D gene, V gene, J gene, clone size, CDR3 DNA, CDR3 protein. D genes are given only for firm matches. Clone size is shown for a subset of rows, as once, few, many or a class of expanded clone.

D: NA; V: TRBV7-6; J: TRBJ1-4; size: NA; DNA: TGTGCCAGCGGAATGGGGGCAACTAATGAAAAACTGTTTTTT; CDR3: CASGMGATNEKLFF
D: NA; V: TRBV28; J: TRBJ1-4; size: NA; DNA: TGTGCCAGCAGTTTACCTTCGGGGCCAGGGAAACTGTTTTTT; CDR3: CASSLPSGPGKLFF
D: NA; V: TRBV30; J: TRBJ1-5; size: NA; DNA: TGTGCCTGGAGTGGGCGGGGGCATAGCAATCAGCCCCAGCATTTT; CDR3: CAWSGRGHSNQPQHF
D: NA; V: TRBV6-5; J: TRBJ1-1; size: NA; DNA: TGTGCCAGCAGTTCCACAGGGGAAGCTTTCTTT; CDR3: CASSSTGEAFF
D: TRBD2; V: TRBV6-5; J: TRBJ2-7; size: NA; DNA: TGTGCCAGCAGTTACTCTACTAGCGGGGACCTCGAGCAGTACTTC; CDR3: CASSYSTSGDLEQYF
D: TRBD1; V: TRBV15; J: TRBJ2-7; size: NA; DNA: TGTGCCACCAGCATCAGGGGGAGATCCTACGAGCAGTACTTC; CDR3: CATSIRGRSYEQYF
D: NA; V: TRBV12-3/TRBV12-4; J: TRBJ2-1; size: NA; DNA: TGTGCCAGCAGTTTGCAGGGCCCGTCGCAGTTCTTC; CDR3: CASSLQGPSQFF
D: NA; V: TRBV7-3; J: TRBJ1-1; size: NA; DNA: TGTGCCAGCAGCCCCCGAGAGGGGCGAGGCACTGAAGCTTTCTTT; CDR3: CASSPREGRGTEAFF
D: NA; V: TRBV4-2; J: TRBJ1-2; size: few; DNA: TGTGCCAGCAGCCAAGATTCAGCGTTCTATGGCTACACCTTC; CDR3: CASSQDSAFYGYTF
D: TRBD1; V: TRBV10-3; J: TRBJ2-7; size: NA; DNA: TGTGCCATCAGTGGTGGGACAGGGACCTACGAGCAGTACTTC; CDR3: CAISGGTGTYEQYF
D: TRBD2; V: TRBV10-3; J: TRBJ2-7; size: once; DNA: TGTGCCATCAGTGAGGCGACTAGCGGGGCAGCCTACGAGCAGTACTTC; CDR3: CAISEATSGAAYEQYF
D: NA; V: TRBV6-5; J: TRBJ1-2; size: once; DNA: TGTGCCAGCAGAGTAGGGAACTATGGCTACACCTTC; CDR3: CASRVGNYGYTF
D: NA; V: TRBV18; J: TRBJ1-1; size: NA; DNA: TGTGCCAGCTCAGGACAAAACACTGAAGCTTTCTTT; CDR3: CASSGQNTEAFF
D: TRBD2; V: TRBV5-6; J: TRBJ2-5; size: NA; DNA: TGTGCCAGCAGCCCTTCGGGGGGTGAGACCCAGTACTTC; CDR3: CASSPSGGETQYF